This T cell receptor beta chain comes out of a study of T cell changes during pregnancy in multiple sclerosis. The table came from immunoSEQ multiplex PCR; TCRdb's copy has only in-frame clones and leaves some out. The sample holds tens of thousands of clones, 89% seen once. Per the germline V gene, CDR1 is SGHNT and CDR2 is YYREEE (reference sequence). The CDR3 length is 13 residues. Trimming shortened V by 1 base and J by 2 bases, and 7 bases separated the two germline ends. The rearrangement uses TRBV5-4 and TRBJ2-7, with D hard to call. The starting material was CD8+ T cells from peripheral blood mononuclear cells, obtained in the second trimester of pregnancy. The sequence derives from a female donor with multiple sclerosis, enrolled in a pregnancy study. CDR3 nucleotides: TGTGCCAGCAGCTTGACGCCTACCTACGAGCAGTACTTC. Translated: CASSLTPTYEQYF.